This TCR beta chain was recorded in a study of blood T cell repertoires in COVID-19 (dated by TCRdb to the early 2020s). In terms of the full investigation: The collaborator samples originated in the United States, Italy and Spain and spanned the acute and convalescent phases of COVID-19. Where available, HLA class I and class II types were obtained from metadata supplied by the sample provider rather than from assay-based typing. Samples came from the ongoing ImmuneRACE study (first 160 participants) plus 1,254 subjects from 6 global collaborators. The dataset comprised deeply sampled blood TCRbeta repertoires from subjects exposed to, actively infected with, or recovered from COVID-19. The sample metadata nearly always contained a de-identified subject ID, COVID-19 status, age in years and sex. The material from the prospective study consisted of cDNA or gDNA derived from T cells, B-cell-depleted T cells, or PBMCs. The repertoires were made available in a free public database intended to serve as a resource for research on the immune response to SARS-CoV-2. What the research found in general, with its limitations: Clinical and demographic metadata were provided uncurated, with the amount varying by source and participant.

From the cysteine through the phenylalanine, the CDR3 covers 16 amino acids. Just CDR3 DNA is preserved here, 48 bases in frame from base 1. From V the trimming removes 4 bases and from J it removes 9 bases, while the gene matches leave 15 bases of the junction unaccounted for. The germline V gene supplies CDR1 SGDLS and CDR2 YYNGEE. As to this clone: Its antigen has not been determined. Base quality data are lacking; no much larger clone is found one base away.

Each collaborating institution followed its own protocols to collect whole blood in K2EDTA tubes. For TCRbeta analysis, collaborator samples were shipped as frozen whole blood, as isolated PBMCs, or as DNA extracted from either sample type. TCRbeta CDR3 regions were amplified from genomic DNA by means of the immunoSEQ Assay, a bias-controlled multiplex PCR. The authors' pipeline ran thus. The number of nucleated cells in each sample was estimated by amplification of reference gene primers within the assay. Sequence reads were collapsed and filtered to measure the absolute abundance of every unique TCRbeta CDR3 rearrangement. Productive Simpson clonality was computed per sample as the square root of Simpson's diversity index over productive rearrangements. TCRdb mirrors the immuneACCESS table, restricted to in-frame sequences. Some clones are absent from its copies; in checked studies, under half trace to an unresolved V gene, and the reason for the others is unknown. The V and J calls and clone size were taken over from that table, and D and trimming were inferred from the DNA. The sample records 110,000 to 150,000 clones, around 91% of which are singletons. Around 3.3% of the sample comes from the top ten.

The specimen sequenced was peripheral blood. Here the chain combines TRBV9 and TRBJ1-4; TRBD1 fits 7 bases in the junction. This TCR was recovered from a woman aged 55-69 years with active COVID-19. The CDR3 has the sequence CASSPTEGAGSKKLFF. DNA sequence: TGTGCCAGCAGCCCGACTGAGGGGGCGGGTAGTAAAAAACTGTTTTTT.